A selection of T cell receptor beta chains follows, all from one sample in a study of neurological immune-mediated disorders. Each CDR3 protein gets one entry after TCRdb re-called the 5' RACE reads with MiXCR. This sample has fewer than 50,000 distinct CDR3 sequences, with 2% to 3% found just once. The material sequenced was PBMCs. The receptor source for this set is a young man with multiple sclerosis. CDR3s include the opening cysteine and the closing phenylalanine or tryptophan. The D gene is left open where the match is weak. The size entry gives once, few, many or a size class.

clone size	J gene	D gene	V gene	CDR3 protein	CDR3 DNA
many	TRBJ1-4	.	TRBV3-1	CASSQGVNEKLFF	TGTGCCAGCAGCCAAGGCGTTAATGAAAAACTGTTTTTT
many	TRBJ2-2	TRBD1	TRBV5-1	CASFRDRTNTGELFF	TGCGCCAGCTTCCGGGACAGAACGAACACCGGGGAGCTGTTTTTT
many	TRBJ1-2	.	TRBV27	CASSLAGAARGYTF	TGTGCCAGCAGTCTCGCCGGGGCCGCCCGGGGCTACACCTTC
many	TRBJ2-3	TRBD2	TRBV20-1	CSARDVAGAFTDTQYF	TGCAGTGCTAGAGATGTAGCGGGGGCCTTTACAGATACGCAGTATTTT
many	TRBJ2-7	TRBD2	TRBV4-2	CASSQGGGPHEQYF	TGTGCCAGCAGCCAAGGGGGAGGGCCCCACGAGCAGTACTTC
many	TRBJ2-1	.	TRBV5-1	CASSLGGDYNEQFF	TGCGCCAGCAGCTTGGGGGGAGATTACAATGAGCAGTTCTTC
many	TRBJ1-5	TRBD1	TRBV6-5	CASSKAGQGGNQPQHF	TGTGCCAGCAGCAAAGCCGGACAGGGAGGCAATCAGCCCCAGCATTTT
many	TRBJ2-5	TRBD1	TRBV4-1	CASSQAGQGLEETQYF	TGCGCCAGCAGCCAAGCGGGACAGGGGTTGGAAGAGACCCAGTACTTC
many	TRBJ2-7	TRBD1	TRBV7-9	CASSLEQGVSEQYF	TGTGCCAGCAGCTTAGAACAGGGGGTTAGCGAGCAGTACTTC
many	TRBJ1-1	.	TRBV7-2	CASSLDLRGLNTEAFF	TGTGCCAGCAGCTTAGACTTACGGGGGTTGAACACTGAAGCTTTCTTT
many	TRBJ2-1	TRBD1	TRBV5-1	CASSATGTAYNEQFF	TGCGCCAGCAGCGCCACCGGGACAGCTTACAATGAGCAGTTCTTC